Listed below are T cell receptor beta chains from one sample, sequenced in a study of beta chain features in type 1 diabetes. Only in-frame clones appear in the TCRdb table, and some are missing; sequencing was by immunoSEQ multiplex PCR. The sample has under 800,000 clones; roughly a sixth are singletons. Sequencing was carried out using naive CD4+ T cells from blood. These receptors originate from a man between 18 and 35 years old in good health. Each CDR3 is given with its conserved first and last residue. The order of the fields is clone size, V gene, CDR3 protein. Rows may omit the clone size; those that give it use once, few, many or a size class.

.,TRBV18,CASSPLGQGDQAFF
.,TRBV28,CASSLSLATYEQYF
few,TRBV6-5,CASSNRGRNEKLFF
.,TRBV28,CASSDRLTGGSYTF
.,TRBV7-9,CASSAHNSYEQYF
.,TRBV5-6,CASSLGISNTGELFF
.,TRBV29-1,CSVEQDHGAGELFF
.,TRBV7-2,CASSLVSGNLGWLFF
few,TRBV5-4,CASSLISETQYF
.,TRBV6-6,CATKRGVEEKLFF
few,TRBV9,CASSLGGWTDTQYF
few,TRBV18,CASSALTGGATEAFF
.,TRBV11-2,CASSSYRQGSSSGANVLTF
.,TRBV9,CASSPQGQTNNEQFF
.,TRBV7-3,CASRLMRSADTQYF
few,TRBV19,CASSSHVGRGSYEQYF
.,TRBV7-2,CASSLGTGSNEQFF
few,TRBV27,CASSSLMRGREQYF
.,TRBV18,CASSPVQDAEAFF
few,TRBV5-1,CASSLDSPNQPQHF
.,TRBV7-9,CASSFYAGNTEAFF
.,TRBV2,CASSEGRSIYRNQPQHF
.,TRBV2,CASSGTGAYGYTF
.,TRBV6-1,CASSENPGGYEQYF
.,TRBV5-1,CASSSTVIYGYTF
few,TRBV15,CATSRDQGGVFYEQYF
few,TRBV7-2,CASSLRAKGGEQFF
.,TRBV11-2,CASSLVRESKNIQYF
.,TRBV5-1,CASSLGDPPYTF
.,TRBV6-4,CASRLEGGADTGELFF
few,TRBV5-6,CASSLPPSWNSPLHF
.,TRBV6-6,CASSYSSGAPYNEQFF
.,TRBV7-9,CASSLPGHFSYSYEQYF